What follows is one T cell receptor beta chain and its context. The antigen remains unidentified. For every sample, eight separate reactions were used to make cDNA. For each CDR3 protein, TCRdb gives one entry from its re-call of the 5' RACE reads, without DNA. This sample's table reports some 190,000 distinct CDR3 sequences. The data derive from a study of monozygotic twins with inflammatory bowel disease. No T cells were sorted before total RNA was taken from whole blood. This CDR3 spans 14 amino acids. Germline V gene data show CDR1 as SGHTA and CDR2 as FQGTGA. Study-wide points: Whereas healthy co-twins had higher TCRbeta diversity (inverse Simpson), IBD patients had lower diversity. With others, IBD patients shared fewer clonotypes than healthy twins did, especially with disease activity.

Sequencing input: blood. The chain carries TRBV7-3 and TRBJ2-1; lacking DNA, the TRBD2 call made by TCRdb goes unchecked. The sequence came from a human donor with ulcerative colitis or Crohn's disease, or a healthy co-twin of an affected twin (not recorded which). CDR3 amino acids: CASSQGLAGDEQFF.